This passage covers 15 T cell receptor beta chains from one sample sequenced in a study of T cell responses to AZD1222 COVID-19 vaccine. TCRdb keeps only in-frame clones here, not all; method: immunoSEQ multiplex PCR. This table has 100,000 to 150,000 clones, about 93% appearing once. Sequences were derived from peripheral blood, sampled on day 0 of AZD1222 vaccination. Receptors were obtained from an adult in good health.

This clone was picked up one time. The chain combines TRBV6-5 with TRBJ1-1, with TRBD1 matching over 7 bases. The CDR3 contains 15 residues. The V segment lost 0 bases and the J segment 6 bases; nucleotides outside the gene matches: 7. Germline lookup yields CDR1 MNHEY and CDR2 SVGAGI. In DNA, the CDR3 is TGTGCCAGCAGTTACTCGAATAGGGGGCAGGCTGAAGCTTTCTTT. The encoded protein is CASSYSNRGQAEAFF.

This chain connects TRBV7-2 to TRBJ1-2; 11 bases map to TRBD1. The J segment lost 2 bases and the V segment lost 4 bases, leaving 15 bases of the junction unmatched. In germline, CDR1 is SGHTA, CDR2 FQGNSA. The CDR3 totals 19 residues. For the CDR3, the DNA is TGTGCCAGCAGCTCCTCGTCACCTTTCCGGGACAGGGGGAACTATGGCTACACCTTC. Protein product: CASSSSSPFRDRGNYGYTF.

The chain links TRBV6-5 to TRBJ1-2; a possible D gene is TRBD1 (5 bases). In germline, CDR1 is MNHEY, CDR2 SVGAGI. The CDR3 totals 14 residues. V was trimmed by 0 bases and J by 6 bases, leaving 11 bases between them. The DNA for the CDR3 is TGTGCCAGCAGTTACTCGAGGGGCGTCGATGGCTACACCTTC. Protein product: CASSYSRGVDGYTF.

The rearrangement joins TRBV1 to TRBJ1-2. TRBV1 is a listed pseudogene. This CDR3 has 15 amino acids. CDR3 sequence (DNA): TGCACCAGCAGCCAAGAACCAGGCTCGAGGTATGGCTACACCTTC. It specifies CTSSQEPGSRYGYTF.

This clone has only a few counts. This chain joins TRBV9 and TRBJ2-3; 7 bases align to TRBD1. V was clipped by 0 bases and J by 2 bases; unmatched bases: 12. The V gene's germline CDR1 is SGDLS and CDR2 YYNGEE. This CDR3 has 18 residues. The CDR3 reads CASSVEGSTGTVTDTQYF. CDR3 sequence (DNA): TGTGCCAGCAGCGTAGAGGGGTCGACAGGGACAGTCACAGATACGCAGTATTTT. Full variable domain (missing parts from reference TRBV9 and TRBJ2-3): DSGVTQTPKHLITATGQRVTLRCSPRSGDLSVYWYQQSLDQGLQFLIQYYNGEERAKGNILERFSAQQFPDLHSELNLSSLELGDSALYFCASSVEGSTGTVTDTQYFGPGTRLTVL.

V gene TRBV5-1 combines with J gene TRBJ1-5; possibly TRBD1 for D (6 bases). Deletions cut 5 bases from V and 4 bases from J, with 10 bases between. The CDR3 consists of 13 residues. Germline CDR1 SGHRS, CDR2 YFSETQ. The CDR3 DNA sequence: TGCGCCAGCAGACAGGGTCAAAATCAGCCCCAGCATTTT. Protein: CASRQGQNQPQHF.

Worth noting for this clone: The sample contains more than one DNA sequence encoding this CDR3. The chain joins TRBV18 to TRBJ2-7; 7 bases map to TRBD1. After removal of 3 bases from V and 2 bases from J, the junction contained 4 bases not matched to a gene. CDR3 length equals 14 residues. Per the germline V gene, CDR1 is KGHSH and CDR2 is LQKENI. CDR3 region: CASSPGQLTYEQYF. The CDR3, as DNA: TGTGCCAGCTCACCGGGACAGCTTACCTACGAGCAGTACTTC.

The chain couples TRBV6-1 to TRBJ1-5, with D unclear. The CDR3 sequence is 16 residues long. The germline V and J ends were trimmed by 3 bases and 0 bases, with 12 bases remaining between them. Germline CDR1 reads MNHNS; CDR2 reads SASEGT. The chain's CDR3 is CASSDPTKYSNQPQHF. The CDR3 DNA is TGTGCCAGCAGTGATCCCACAAAATATAGCAATCAGCCCCAGCATTTT.

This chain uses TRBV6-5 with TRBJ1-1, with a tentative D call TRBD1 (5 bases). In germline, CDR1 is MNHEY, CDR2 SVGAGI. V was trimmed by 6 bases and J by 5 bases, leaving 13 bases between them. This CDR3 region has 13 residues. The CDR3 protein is CASRTGGWTEAFF. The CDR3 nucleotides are TGTGCCAGCAGAACCGGGGGGTGGACTGAAGCTTTCTTT.

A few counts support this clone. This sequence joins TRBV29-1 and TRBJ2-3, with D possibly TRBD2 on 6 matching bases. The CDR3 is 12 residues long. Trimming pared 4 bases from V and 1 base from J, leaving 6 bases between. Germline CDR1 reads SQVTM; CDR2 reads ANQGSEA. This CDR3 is CSVAGGTDTQYF. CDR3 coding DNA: TGCAGCGTTGCGGGAGGCACAGATACGCAGTATTTT.

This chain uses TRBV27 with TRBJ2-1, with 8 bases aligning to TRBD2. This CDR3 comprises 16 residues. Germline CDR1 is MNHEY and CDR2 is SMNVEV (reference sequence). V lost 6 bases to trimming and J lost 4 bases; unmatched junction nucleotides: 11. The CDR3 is CASRVRAGAGYNEQFF. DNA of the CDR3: TGTGCCAGCAGAGTCCGAGCGGGAGCGGGTTACAATGAGCAGTTCTTC.

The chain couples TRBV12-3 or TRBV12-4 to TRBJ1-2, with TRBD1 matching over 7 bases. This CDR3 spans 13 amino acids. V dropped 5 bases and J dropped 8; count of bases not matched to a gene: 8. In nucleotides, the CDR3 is TGTGCCAGCAGTGAAGGACAGGTGGGGGGCTACACCTTC. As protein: CASSEGQVGGYTF.

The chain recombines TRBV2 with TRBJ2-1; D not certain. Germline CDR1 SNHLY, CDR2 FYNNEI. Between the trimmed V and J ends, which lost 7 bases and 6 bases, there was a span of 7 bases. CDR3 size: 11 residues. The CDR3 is CASTPINEQFF. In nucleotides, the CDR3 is TGTGCCAGCACCCCCATCAATGAGCAGTTCTTC. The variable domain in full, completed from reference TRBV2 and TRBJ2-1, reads EPEVTQTPSHQVTQMGQEVILRCVPISNHLYFYWYRQILGQKVEFLVSFYNNEISEKSEIFDDQFSVERPDGSNFTLKIRSTKLEDSAMYFCASTPINEQFFGPGTRLTVL.

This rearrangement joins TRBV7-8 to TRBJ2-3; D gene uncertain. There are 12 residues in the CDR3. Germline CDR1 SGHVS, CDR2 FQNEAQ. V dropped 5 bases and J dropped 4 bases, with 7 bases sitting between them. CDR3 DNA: TGTGCCAGCAGCCGGGTGTCAGATACGCAGTATTTT. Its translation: CASSRVSDTQYF. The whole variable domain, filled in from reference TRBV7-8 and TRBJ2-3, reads GAGVSQSPRYKVAKRGQDVALRCDPISGHVSLFWYQQALGQGPEFLTYFQNEAQLDKSGLPSDRFFAERPEGSVSTLKIQRTQQEDSAVYLCASSRVSDTQYFGPGTRLTVL.

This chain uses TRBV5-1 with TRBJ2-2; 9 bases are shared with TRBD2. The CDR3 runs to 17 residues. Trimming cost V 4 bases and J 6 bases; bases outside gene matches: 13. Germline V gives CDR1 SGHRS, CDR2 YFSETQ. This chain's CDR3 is CASSPVGSGRRPGELFF. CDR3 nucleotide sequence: TGCGCCAGCAGCCCTGTGGGGAGCGGGAGGCGGCCCGGGGAGCTGTTTTTT.